This T cell receptor beta chain was profiled in a study of cytomegalovirus exposure and HLA in healthy donors. The data were produced by immunoSEQ multiplex PCR, yet TCRdb's version contains in-frame clones alone and is incomplete. The data show 130,000 to 150,000 clones, about 83% seen once. The CDR3 runs to 15 residues. Germline V gene sequence: CDR1 SNHLY, CDR2 FYNNEI. Trimming took off 1 base at V and 5 bases at J, with 11 bases between the two ends. Notes on this clone: Antigen specificity is unknown.

Overall study results and limits: The study labeled 164 TCR beta chains cytomegalovirus-associated.

The sequence came from a woman in her twenties or thirties in good health and CMV-seronegative. Sequences were obtained from PBMCs. V usage is TRBV2 and J usage is TRBJ2-2; the D gene is possibly TRBD1 (5 bases). The CDR3 region is CASSEEAGFTGELFF. The CDR3 nucleotides read TGTGCCAGCAGTGAAGAGGCAGGGTTTACCGGGGAGCTGTTTTTT.